The T cell receptor beta chain under discussion was sequenced for a study of CD8+ T cells in alopecia areata. General study results and limits: Between patients, shared TCR sequences were less clear than in mice. This was possibly due in part to HLA diversity in the patient population. In scalp, tofacitinib significantly decreased clonality and expanded CD8+ clones among the top 100.

This CDR3 region has 14 residues. Germline CDR1 and CDR2: GTSNPN and SVGIG (reference sequence). V lost 0 bases and J lost 6, with 11 bases in between. The treatment here: oral pan-JAK inhibitor, 5-10 mg twice daily. Collection of lesional scalp punch biopsies and peripheral blood was performed in alopecia areata patients. Investigators sorted PBMCs to obtain both CD4+ and CD8+ T cells. After isolation, RNA underwent reverse transcription to generate cDNA as the sequencing template. Libraries were prepared by immunoSEQ multiplex PCR; TCRdb keeps only in-frame clonotypes and omits some of them. Among fewer than 200,000 clones listed, approximately 57% were seen once. Remarks on this clone: The antigen is not known.

This TCR was recovered from a human donor with alopecia areata. The sequenced sample was CD4+ T cells sorted from blood, obtained at week 24, from a patient treated with tofacitinib. This rearrangement joins TRBV30 to TRBJ2-2; D remains unclear. DNA for the CDR3: TGTGCCTGGAGTGTTAGTGGTGCGGCCGGGGAGCTGTTTTTT. As protein: CAWSVSGAAGELFF.